This is a list of T cell receptor beta chains from one sample in a study of T cell responses to AZD1222 COVID-19 vaccine. The method was immunoSEQ multiplex PCR; TCRdb's version includes in-frame clones alone and lacks a portion of them. This repertoire shows some 170,000 clones, over 80% found once; its top ten account for about 4.1%. The starting material was peripheral blood, obtained 28 days after the second dose of the MenACWY control vaccine. The receptors come from an adult who received the MenACWY meningococcal vaccine as a control. The CDR3 runs from the conserved cysteine through the conserved F or W. The D gene is left open where the match is weak. A clone size is listed for some rows: how often the clone was seen (once, few, many), or a class if it is expanded.

j_call clone_size v_call cdr3_length d_call cdr3_nt cdr3_aa
TRBJ2-7 NA TRBV19 13 TRBD1 TGTGCCAGCACCGGGACAGGGGGCAACGAGCAGTACTTC CASTGTGGNEQYF
TRBJ2-7 NA TRBV6-2/TRBV6-3 15 NA TGTGCCAGCAGTTACTCGGGCAGGGGATCCTACGAGCAGTACTTC CASSYSGRGSYEQYF
TRBJ2-7 NA TRBV10-3 15 TRBD2 TGTGCCATCAGCCTCTCACCGGGGGGCTCCTACGAGCAGTACTTC CAISLSPGGSYEQYF
TRBJ2-6 NA TRBV7-2 16 TRBD2 TGTGCCAGCAGCCCCCGGGGGGGCGCTGGGGCCAACGTCCTGACTTTC CASSPRGGAGANVLTF
TRBJ2-7 once TRBV28 14 TRBD1 TGTGCCAGCAGCCAGGGGGACAGGGGCTACGAGCAGTACTTC CASSQGDRGYEQYF
TRBJ1-4 NA TRBV10-2 15 NA TGCGCCAGCAGTGAGTCGACGGGTGGGGATGAAAAACTGTTTTTT CASSESTGGDEKLFF
TRBJ1-2 NA TRBV5-6 13 NA TGTGCCAGCAGCTTGGCCCGGAGCTATGGCTACACCTTC CASSLARSYGYTF
TRBJ2-5 few TRBV5-3 18 TRBD2 TGTGCCAGAAGTGCCGGACTAGCGGGAGGCGAGGGGGAAGAGACCCAGTACTTC CARSAGLAGGEGEETQYF
TRBJ1-4 once TRBV6-5 13 NA TGTGCCAGCAGAGACGGCCCTAATGAAAAACTGTTTTTT CASRDGPNEKLFF
TRBJ2-1 NA TRBV19 13 TRBD2 TGTGCCAGTAGTATAGACGCAAGCGGGGAATCGTTCTTC CASSIDASGESFF
TRBJ2-1 NA TRBV5-4 20 TRBD2 TGTGCCAGCAGCTTAGCCCCCTTTAGTAGCGGGAGGGCCTTTTACAATGAGCAGTTCTTC CASSLAPFSSGRAFYNEQFF
TRBJ2-7 NA TRBV28 13 TRBD2 TGTGCCAGTCAGCGGGAGGTTACCTACGAGCAGTACTTC CASQREVTYEQYF
TRBJ1-1 NA TRBV19 12 TRBD1 TGTGCCAGTAAGGACAGGGACACTGAAGCTTTCTTT CASKDRDTEAFF
TRBJ1-6 NA TRBV6-5 15 TRBD1 TGTGCCAGCAGTTGGGACAGGGGCCCCGAGTCACCCCTCCACTTT CASSWDRGPESPLHF
TRBJ1-1 NA TRBV5-4 13 NA TGTGCCAGTAACACAGTGACGAACACTGAAGCTTTCTTT CASNTVTNTEAFF
TRBJ2-7 once TRBV3-1/TRBV3-2 14 NA TGTGCCAGCAGCTCGTTTAGGGGCGATCACGAGCAGTACTTC CASSSFRGDHEQYF
TRBJ2-7 NA TRBV25-1 11 NA TGTGCCAGCAGAGGACACGGAGAGCAGTACTTC CASRGHGEQYF
TRBJ2-6 NA TRBV6-5 15 NA TGTGCCAGCAGTCGGGGAGTAACTGGGGCCAACGTCCTGACTTTC CASSRGVTGANVLTF
TRBJ2-5 once TRBV27 13 TRBD1 TGTGCCAGCAGCCGCGACAGGGGGGAGACCCAGTACTTC CASSRDRGETQYF
TRBJ1-4 few TRBV7-2 14 TRBD1 TGTGCCAGCAGCCGGGGACAGGGAGGGGAAAAACTGTTTTTT CASSRGQGGEKLFF
TRBJ2-2 NA TRBV11-3 15 NA TGTGCCAGCAGCTTATCAGCAGCGAACACCGGGGAGCTGTTTTTT CASSLSAANTGELFF
TRBJ1-5 NA TRBV7-2 16 TRBD1 TGTGCCAGCAGCTCTCGGACAGGGGGGGAGAATCAGCCCCAGCATTTT CASSSRTGGENQPQHF
TRBJ1-2 NA TRBV6-6 15 NA TGTGCCAGCAGCACGGCCCTCGGAGTTAACTATGGCTACACCTTC CASSTALGVNYGYTF
TRBJ1-1 NA TRBV4-3 13 NA TGCGCCAGCAGCCAGGACATTTCCACTGAAGCTTTCTTT CASSQDISTEAFF
TRBJ1-5 NA TRBV7-2 14 NA TGTGCCAGCAGCTTAGTATATGGCAATCAGCCCCAGCATTTT CASSLVYGNQPQHF
TRBJ1-4 NA TRBV5-1 14 TRBD1 TGCGCCAGCAGCCCCGGACAGGGGCTCGAAAAACTGTTTTTT CASSPGQGLEKLFF
TRBJ1-4 NA TRBV4-3 17 NA TGCGCCAGCAGCCAAGATCTAGCTAGAGCAACTAATGAAAAACTGTTTTTT CASSQDLARATNEKLFF
TRBJ2-7 NA TRBV28 13 NA TGTGCCAGCAGTTTACCCCGCGGCTACGAGCAGTACTTC CASSLPRGYEQYF
TRBJ1-5 NA TRBV11-2 13 NA TGTGCCAGCAGCTTAGACGGGGGACGGCCCCAGCATTTT CASSLDGGRPQHF
TRBJ2-2 NA TRBV3-1/TRBV3-2 16 NA TGTGCCAGCAGCCGACAGACTACCGCGAACACCGGGGAGCTGTTTTTT CASSRQTTANTGELFF
TRBJ2-7 once TRBV5-1 18 TRBD2 TGCGCCAGCAGCTTGTCCGGGGGACTAGCGGGGCCAGCCTACGAGCAGTACTTC CASSLSGGLAGPAYEQYF
TRBJ1-1 NA TRBV6-5 13 NA TGTGCCAGCAGTTACGCGGAATACACTGAAGCTTTCTTT CASSYAEYTEAFF
TRBJ2-7 NA TRBV5-5 15 NA TGTGCCAGCAGCTTGTCGGTCAGCCTCTCCTACGAGCAGTACTTC CASSLSVSLSYEQYF
TRBJ1-4 NA TRBV28 16 NA TGTGCCAGCAGTTTGTCCCTTGGGGGGGCCCAAGAAAAACTGTTTTTT CASSLSLGGAQEKLFF
TRBJ2-7 NA TRBV28 18 TRBD1 TGTGCCAGCATCTCGGACAGGGGGCCCCGAGGAATCTCCTACGAGCAGTACTTC CASISDRGPRGISYEQYF
TRBJ1-2 NA TRBV11-2 16 TRBD1 TGTGCCAGCAGTCGGGACAGTTTCGGCAGTTACTCTGGCTACACCTTC CASSRDSFGSYSGYTF
TRBJ2-5 NA TRBV6-2/TRBV6-3 15 NA TGTGCCAGCAGTTATGACCGGGGGTTCCAAGAGACCCAGTACTTC CASSYDRGFQETQYF
TRBJ1-6 NA TRBV2 15 TRBD1 TGTGCCAGCAAGAGAGGGGAGACAGGGAATTCACCCCTCCACTTT CASKRGETGNSPLHF
TRBJ1-4 NA TRBV3-1/TRBV3-2 15 NA TGTGCCAGCAGCCTTTGGAGGTCTACTAATGAAAAACTGTTTTTT CASSLWRSTNEKLFF
TRBJ2-2 NA TRBV5-1 15 TRBD1 TGCGCCAGCAAAAGACAGGGTCCCAACACCGGGGAGCTGTTTTTT CASKRQGPNTGELFF
TRBJ1-2 NA TRBV7-9 18 TRBD1 TGTGCCAGCAGCACGCCACAGGGGTTCCTCTTAGCTAACTATGGCTACACCTTC CASSTPQGFLLANYGYTF
TRBJ1-3 NA TRBV9 14 NA TGTGCCAGCAGCGTAGGTGGGGTTGGAAACACCATATATTTT CASSVGGVGNTIYF
TRBJ2-5 NA TRBV3-1/TRBV3-2 16 TRBD2 TGTGCCAGCAGCCACCGTCTAGCGGGAGTAGGGGAGACCCAGTACTTC CASSHRLAGVGETQYF
TRBJ2-2 NA TRBV19 15 TRBD2 TGTGCCAGTACGCGCACTAGCGGGAGCACCGGGGAGCTGTTTTTT CASTRTSGSTGELFF
TRBJ2-7 few TRBV7-9 14 NA TGTGCCAGCAGCCCCCTTTCCCGTTCCTACGAGCAGTACTTC CASSPLSRSYEQYF
TRBJ1-6 NA TRBV6-5 15 TRBD1 TGTGCCAGCAGTTACACGGGACAGGGGAATTCACCCCTCCACTTT CASSYTGQGNSPLHF
TRBJ2-1 once TRBV6-5 16 TRBD2 TGTGCCAGCAGTTGGGGGGGTAGCGGGAGCGACAATGAGCAGTTCTTC CASSWGGSGSDNEQFF
TRBJ2-5 once TRBV14 15 NA TGTGCCAGCAGCCAAAGATGGAACGACCAAGAGACCCAGTACTTC CASSQRWNDQETQYF
TRBJ2-5 NA TRBV14 16 NA TGTGCCAGCAGCCCGACAGGACTTTATCCGGGAGGAACCCAGTACTTC CASSPTGLYPGGTQYF
TRBJ1-3 NA TRBV6-5 15 NA TGTGCCAGCAGTTACAGTGGGCAGTCTGGAAACACCATATATTTT CASSYSGQSGNTIYF
TRBJ2-7 NA TRBV9 14 TRBD1 TGTGCCAGCAGCGTGGGGACAGGGGCCTACGAGCAGTACTTC CASSVGTGAYEQYF
TRBJ1-4 NA TRBV28 14 NA TGTGCCAGCAGTTTGGTGTCTGTTTGGGAAAAACTGTTTTTT CASSLVSVWEKLFF
TRBJ2-5 NA TRBV5-1 15 NA TGCGCCAGCAGCTTGGTACTTGCGGACCAAGAGACCCAGTACTTC CASSLVLADQETQYF
TRBJ2-7 NA TRBV15 14 NA TGTGCCACCAGCGCGGAGCGACGGAGCTACGAGCAGTACTTC CATSAERRSYEQYF